A selection of T cell receptor beta chains follows, all from one sample in a study of cytomegalovirus exposure and HLA in healthy donors. Profiling relied on immunoSEQ multiplex PCR, and the TCRdb table lists in-frame clones only, not all of them. The data contain 150,000 to 200,000 clones, 84% of them singletons. Specimen: PBMCs. The receptors stem from a boy younger than 10 in good health and CMV-seronegative. CDR3s include the opening cysteine and the closing phenylalanine or tryptophan. Fields, in order: CDR3 protein, CDR3 DNA, D gene, J gene, V gene, clone size. The D gene is left open where the match is weak. Only part of the rows carry a size: once, few, many, or a class if the clone is expanded.

CDR3: CASRRDSGGNEKLFF; DNA: TGTGCCAGCAGGAGAGATAGTGGGGGGAATGAAAAACTGTTTTTT; D: -; J: TRBJ1-4; V: TRBV6-5; size: -
CDR3: CASSQREEENEQFF; DNA: TGTGCCAGCAGTCAAAGGGAGGAAGAGAATGAGCAGTTCTTC; D: -; J: TRBJ2-1; V: TRBV25-1; size: few
CDR3: CASSQSGSRGYEQYF; DNA: TGTGCCAGCAGCCAGAGCGGGAGCCGGGGCTACGAGCAGTACTTC; D: TRBD2; J: TRBJ2-7; V: TRBV4-2; size: -
CDR3: CASSGAYEQYF; DNA: TGTGCCAGCAGTGGAGCCTACGAGCAGTACTTC; D: -; J: TRBJ2-7; V: TRBV6-5; size: few
CDR3: CASSLFRGPTDTQYF; DNA: TGTGCCAGCAGCTTGTTCAGGGGTCCCACAGATACGCAGTATTTT; D: -; J: TRBJ2-3; V: TRBV5-4; size: -
CDR3: CASGLVGAGYEQYF; DNA: TGTGCTAGTGGTTTGGTGGGGGCCGGCTACGAGCAGTACTTC; D: -; J: TRBJ2-7; V: TRBV12-5; size: -
CDR3: CASSLSRLVGDNEQFF; DNA: TGTGCCAGCAGCCTATCCAGACTAGTTGGCGACAATGAGCAGTTCTTC; D: -; J: TRBJ2-1; V: TRBV4-2; size: -
CDR3: CASSIGLAGGSEQFF; DNA: TGTGCCAGTAGTATAGGACTAGCGGGAGGGAGTGAGCAGTTCTTC; D: TRBD2; J: TRBJ2-1; V: TRBV19; size: -
CDR3: CASSLEVPGTSTDTQYF; DNA: TGCGCCAGCAGCTTGGAAGTACCAGGGACTAGCACAGATACGCAGTATTTT; D: -; J: TRBJ2-3; V: TRBV5-1; size: -
CDR3: CASSLGRDRILEKLFF; DNA: TGCGCCAGCAGCTTGGGACGTGACAGGATCCTTGAAAAACTGTTTTTT; D: -; J: TRBJ1-4; V: TRBV5-1; size: once
CDR3: CASRTTRAPEAFF; DNA: TGTGCCAGCAGGACTACGAGGGCCCCTGAAGCTTTCTTT; D: -; J: TRBJ1-1; V: TRBV2; size: -
CDR3: CASSSKTSGAYEQYF; DNA: TGTGCCAGCAGTTCCAAGACTAGCGGGGCCTACGAGCAGTACTTC; D: TRBD2; J: TRBJ2-7; V: TRBV27; size: -
CDR3: CASSLDQGSDTQYF; DNA: TGCGCCAGCAGCTTGGATCAGGGATCAGATACGCAGTATTTT; D: -; J: TRBJ2-3; V: TRBV5-1; size: -
CDR3: CASSSATPRGDSNQPQHF; DNA: TGTGCCAGCAGTTCCGCAACTCCCAGGGGGGATAGCAATCAGCCCCAGCATTTT; D: TRBD1; J: TRBJ1-5; V: TRBV27; size: -
CDR3: CASSLEPGDHEQYF; DNA: TGCGCCAGCAGCTTGGAGCCAGGGGACCACGAGCAGTACTTC; D: -; J: TRBJ2-7; V: TRBV5-1; size: few
CDR3: CASKISGAYTDTQYF; DNA: TGTGCCAGCAAGATAAGCGGGGCCTACACAGATACGCAGTATTTT; D: TRBD2; J: TRBJ2-3; V: TRBV13; size: -
CDR3: CASSREPGSYEQYF; DNA: TGTGCCAGCAGCCGCGAACCGGGGTCCTACGAGCAGTACTTC; D: -; J: TRBJ2-7; V: TRBV14; size: few
CDR3: CAWSGGGTEAFF; DNA: TGTGCCTGGAGTGGCGGGGGGACTGAAGCTTTCTTT; D: -; J: TRBJ1-1; V: TRBV30; size: once
CDR3: CASSEAQILAAPQYF; DNA: TGTGCCAGCAGTGAAGCGCAGATATTAGCGGCCCCGCAGTATTTT; D: -; J: TRBJ2-3; V: TRBV6-1; size: -
CDR3: CASSLGVEAFF; DNA: TGCGCCAGCAGCTTGGGCGTTGAAGCTTTCTTT; D: -; J: TRBJ1-1; V: TRBV5-1; size: few
CDR3: CASSLSPSQPGDNEKLFF; DNA: TGTGCCAGCAGTTTATCTCCGTCGCAGCCGGGGGATAATGAAAAACTGTTTTTT; D: -; J: TRBJ1-4; V: TRBV27; size: -
CDR3: CASSPRTGAGYEQYF; DNA: TGTGCCAGCTCACCACGGACAGGGGCAGGCTACGAGCAGTACTTC; D: TRBD1; J: TRBJ2-7; V: TRBV18; size: -
CDR3: CASSRAGGVNEQFF; DNA: TGTGCCAGTAGTCGGGCGGGAGGAGTGAATGAGCAGTTCTTC; D: TRBD2; J: TRBJ2-1; V: TRBV19; size: -
CDR3: CASSLGAGNTIYF; DNA: TGTGCCAGCAGCTTGGGGGCAGGAAACACCATATATTTT; D: -; J: TRBJ1-3; V: TRBV5-6; size: few